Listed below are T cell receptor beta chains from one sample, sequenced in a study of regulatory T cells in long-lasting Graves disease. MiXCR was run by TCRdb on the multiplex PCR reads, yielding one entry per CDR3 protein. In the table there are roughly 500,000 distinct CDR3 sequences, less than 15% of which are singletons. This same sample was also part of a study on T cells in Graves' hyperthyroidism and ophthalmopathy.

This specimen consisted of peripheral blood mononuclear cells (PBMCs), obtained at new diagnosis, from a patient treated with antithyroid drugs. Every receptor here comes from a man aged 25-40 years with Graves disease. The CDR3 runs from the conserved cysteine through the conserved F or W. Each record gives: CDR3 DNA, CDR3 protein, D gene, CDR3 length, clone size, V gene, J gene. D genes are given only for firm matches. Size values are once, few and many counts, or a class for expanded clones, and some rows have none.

TGCAGTGCTTCCACAGGGATCCTCCGCTCCTACGAGCAGTACTTC	CSASTGILRSYEQYF	-	15	many	TRBV20-1	TRBJ2-7
TGTGCCACCAGTTCAGGGGACGGCCAGCCCCAGCATTTT	CATSSGDGQPQHF	-	13	-	TRBV24-1	TRBJ1-5
TGTGCCAGCAGCCCCCGAGTTGTCTCTGGGGCCAACGTCCTGACTTTC	CASSPRVVSGANVLTF	-	16	-	TRBV7-3	TRBJ2-6
TGTGCCAGCAGTGAAATTAGCGCCTACAATGAGCAGTTCTTC	CASSEISAYNEQFF	-	14	many	TRBV2	TRBJ2-1
TGTGCCAGCACCCTTAGGACAGTGGCAGATACGCAGTATTTT	CASTLRTVADTQYF	-	14	many	TRBV2	TRBJ2-3
TGTGCCAGCAGGCTCACGGCGGCGGGGGATGAAAAACTGTTTTTT	CASRLTAAGDEKLFF	-	15	-	TRBV12-3/TRBV12-4	TRBJ1-4
TGCGCCAGCTTCCCCCGGACTAGCGGAGAGACCCAGTACTTC	CASFPRTSGETQYF	TRBD2	14	few	TRBV5-1	TRBJ2-5
TGTGCCAGTACGCCACAGGGATACAGCGAAAAACTGTTTTTT	CASTPQGYSEKLFF	-	14	many	TRBV19	TRBJ1-4
TGCGCCAGCAGTCGGGGGGATTATACCGATGAGCAGTTCTTC	CASSRGDYTDEQFF	TRBD2	14	many	TRBV10-1	TRBJ2-1
TGTGCCAGCAGCTTATTGACAGGGGGGACTAGCGGGAGGTATGAGCAGTTCTTC	CASSLLTGGTSGRYEQFF	TRBD2	18	many	TRBV11-2	TRBJ2-1
TGCGCCAGCAGTTACCGTGAGGGGGGACGCTACAATGAGCAGTTCTTC	CASSYREGGRYNEQFF	-	16	many	TRBV5-1	TRBJ2-1
TGTGCCAGCAGCCAAGATCCCCCCGACAACTATGGCTACACCTTC	CASSQDPPDNYGYTF	-	15	-	TRBV14	TRBJ1-2
TGCAGTGCTAGAGAAGAGGGCGCAGACTACGAGCAGTACTTC	CSAREEGADYEQYF	-	14	few	TRBV20-1	TRBJ2-7
TGTGCCAGTAGTCCTCATGTTGGGGCCCTGTCCTACGAGCAGTACTTC	CASSPHVGALSYEQYF	-	16	few	TRBV19	TRBJ2-7
TGTGCCAGCAGTTTCGCTAGCGGGAGTAAACATGGGCAGTTCTTC	CASSFASGSKHGQFF	TRBD2	15	-	TRBV27	TRBJ2-1
TGCGCCAGCAGTGTGGCGGGGGTATACGGGGAGCTGTTTTTT	CASSVAGVYGELFF	TRBD2	14	many	TRBV10-2	TRBJ2-2
TGTGCCAGCAGTTTATCGGGTCCCGGGACCGATCATCAGCCCCAGCATTTT	CASSLSGPGTDHQPQHF	-	17	few	TRBV27	TRBJ1-5
TGTGCTAGCAGCCCTTCGAGGGGCCCTCTCAATGAGCAGTTCTTC	CASSPSRGPLNEQFF	-	15	-	TRBV7-7	TRBJ2-1
TGCGCCAGCAGCCCTCTACCGGGCGGGAGTTCCTACGAGCAGTACTTC	CASSPLPGGSSYEQYF	TRBD2	16	many	TRBV5-1	TRBJ2-7
TGTGCCAGCAGCGGCACCTACAGGGGGACCGACTCCTACAATGAGCAGTTCTTC	CASSGTYRGTDSYNEQFF	TRBD1	18	many	TRBV7-8	TRBJ2-1
TGTGCCAGTGCTCTCGTCCGGAGGGCTGTTTACAATGAGCAGTTCTTC	CASALVRRAVYNEQFF	-	16	many	TRBV19	TRBJ2-1
TGCAGCGCTGTCCGGGACAGGTCTTTTTATGGCTACACCTTC	CSAVRDRSFYGYTF	TRBD1	14	-	TRBV29-1	TRBJ1-2
TGCAGTGCAGGGACTAGCGGGAGTTGGGAGCAGTTCTTC	CSAGTSGSWEQFF	TRBD2	13	few	TRBV20-1	TRBJ2-1
TGTGCCAGCAGCTCTTGGGCGGGTGACTCCTACAATGAGCAGTTCTTC	CASSSWAGDSYNEQFF	-	16	-	TRBV5-6	TRBJ2-1
TGCAGTGCTAATACGGGAAGGAGAAATGAGCAGTTCTTC	CSANTGRRNEQFF	-	13	-	TRBV20-1	TRBJ2-1
TGCGCCAGCAGCCCCCGGACTAGCGGGATGGGTGATACGCAGTATTTT	CASSPRTSGMGDTQYF	TRBD2	16	few	TRBV5-1	TRBJ2-3
TGCAGTGCTAGAGTTTCGGCCGGCTACACCTTC	CSARVSAGYTF	-	11	many	TRBV20-1	TRBJ1-2
TGTGCCAGCATGGAGGGATACGGACTAGCGGGAATACGACCCTACGAGCAGTACTTC	CASMEGYGLAGIRPYEQYF	TRBD2	19	many	TRBV27	TRBJ2-7
TGTGCCAGCAGTTACTCGCTAGCGAGCTCCTACGAGCAGTACTTC	CASSYSLASSYEQYF	-	15	many	TRBV6-5	TRBJ2-7